Sequencing of this T cell receptor beta chain was carried out in a study of T cell responses to AZD1222 COVID-19 vaccine (dated by TCRdb to 2020 to 2022). Turning to the overall study: TCR sequencing was performed for roughly 240 trial participants, of whom around 210 were given two doses of AZD1222 and approximately 25 were given two doses of MenACWY control vaccine. Trial participants were enrolled into age subgroups of 18-55, 56-69 and 70-plus years, which contained about 150, 27 and 61 TCR-sequenced participants, respectively. General findings and caveats noted by the study authors: Reportedly, almost half of the unique spike-specific TCRs recognized epitopes lying outside the regions that are mutated in the B.1.351 and B.1.1.7 variants. Most participants were white British and females outnumbered males, and the authors suggested that clonal diversity may have been underestimated. Vaccine-associated CD4 TCRs spanned the whole spike protein, with dominant responses in regions 160-218 and 743-854. Conclusions about previously exposed vaccinees are limited, since just 6 or 7 AZD1222 recipients were seropositive for SARS-CoV-2 at baseline. The 56-69-year group was small, and its depth increase did not reach significance, likely because of low power. Because no samples from the day 14 peak response were available, repertoires could be characterized only after the peak T cell response. A significant rise in spike-specific TCR breadth and depth was observed after two AZD1222 doses relative to day 0 and relative to MenACWY recipients.

On this clone: The clone's antigen remains unknown. No much larger clone exists at a distance of one base, and base qualities are not known.

Inclusive of the bounding cysteine and phenylalanine, the CDR3 is 14 residues long. Of the read, only the CDR3 DNA is kept; its 42 bases are in frame from base 1. Between the V and J ends, shortened by 6 bases and 5 bases respectively, the junction contains 16 bases. CDR1 is given as SGHTA and CDR2 as FQGNSA, both from the germline V gene. The CDR3 regions of human TCRbeta chains were subjected to immunosequencing. The authors processed their data as follows. TCRs in the repertoires were matched against a reference library of SARS-CoV-2-specific TCRs that had been generated with the MIRA antigen-specificity platform. Breadth meant the fraction of unique TCRs that were SARS-CoV-2-associated, whereas depth meant the fraction of total T cells that were SARS-CoV-2-associated. Using the MIRA data, every spike-specific TCR was mapped to the spike region that the TCR reacted to and assigned to either a CD4 or a CD8 class. Log10-transformed breadth and depth values were compared by one-way ANOVA with Sidak's multiple comparisons tests. Here the immuneACCESS table is served through TCRdb, limited to in-frame sequences with V and J called. Missing clones are a known gap in these copies; in checked studies unresolved V genes cover under half, and the rest lacks a known reason. From that table come the V and J calls and clone size; the DNA was used to work out D and trimming. Counted in this sample were some 130,000 clones; about 90% of them appeared once. The ten largest account for less than 2% of the sample.

Reading the label with the study, this specimen's time point is: about 28 days (+/-7) after the second vaccine dose. AZD1222 recipients given second doses at about 4 weeks or at about 12 weeks were pooled, since spike-specific TCR depth and breadth were not found to differ between the two schedules. The vaccinee samples were drawn from two UK trials, COV001 and COV002, one of which was a single-blind randomized controlled phase 2/3 trial testing AZD1222 (ChAdOx1 nCoV-19) in healthy adults. For TCRbeta chain sequencing, PBMC samples were collected from trial participants at day 0 and at day 28 after the second dose.

The material was peripheral blood, obtained 28 days after the second AZD1222 dose. The sequence derives from an adult who received the AZD1222 COVID-19 vaccine. The chain links TRBV7-2 with TRBJ2-5, with the D gene uncertain. CDR3 loop: CASSLMSPPETQYF. Here is the DNA: TGTGCCAGCAGTTTAATGTCCCCGCCGGAGACCCAGTACTTC.